This T cell receptor beta chain was recorded in a study of blood T cell repertoires in COVID-19. Study at large: Acute and convalescent COVID-19 samples came from the United States, Italy and Spain. PBMCs, B-cell-depleted T cells, or T cells were the source of the cDNA or gDNA that made up the material.

In the study's own analysis: Reference gene primer amplification gave estimated nucleated cell counts. The protocol was immunoSEQ multiplex PCR, while the TCRdb copy is restricted to in-frame clones and leaves out a portion. V and J calls and clone size are as listed in that table; D and trimming were resolved from the DNA. The sample holds approximately 57,000 clones, roughly four fifths seen once. The V gene's germline CDR1 is DFQATT and CDR2 SNEGSKA (reference sequence). Trimming shortened V by 0 bases and J by 7 bases, and 6 bases separated the two germline ends. The CDR3 extends over 11 amino acids.

The sequenced material came from peripheral blood. The chain links TRBV20-1 to TRBJ1-2; possibly TRBD1 for D (5 bases). This clonotype was obtained from a woman older than 75 with acute or convalescent COVID-19. Written as DNA, the CDR3 is TGCAGTGCTAGAGAAGGGGTTGGCTACACCTTC. Protein: CSAREGVGYTF.